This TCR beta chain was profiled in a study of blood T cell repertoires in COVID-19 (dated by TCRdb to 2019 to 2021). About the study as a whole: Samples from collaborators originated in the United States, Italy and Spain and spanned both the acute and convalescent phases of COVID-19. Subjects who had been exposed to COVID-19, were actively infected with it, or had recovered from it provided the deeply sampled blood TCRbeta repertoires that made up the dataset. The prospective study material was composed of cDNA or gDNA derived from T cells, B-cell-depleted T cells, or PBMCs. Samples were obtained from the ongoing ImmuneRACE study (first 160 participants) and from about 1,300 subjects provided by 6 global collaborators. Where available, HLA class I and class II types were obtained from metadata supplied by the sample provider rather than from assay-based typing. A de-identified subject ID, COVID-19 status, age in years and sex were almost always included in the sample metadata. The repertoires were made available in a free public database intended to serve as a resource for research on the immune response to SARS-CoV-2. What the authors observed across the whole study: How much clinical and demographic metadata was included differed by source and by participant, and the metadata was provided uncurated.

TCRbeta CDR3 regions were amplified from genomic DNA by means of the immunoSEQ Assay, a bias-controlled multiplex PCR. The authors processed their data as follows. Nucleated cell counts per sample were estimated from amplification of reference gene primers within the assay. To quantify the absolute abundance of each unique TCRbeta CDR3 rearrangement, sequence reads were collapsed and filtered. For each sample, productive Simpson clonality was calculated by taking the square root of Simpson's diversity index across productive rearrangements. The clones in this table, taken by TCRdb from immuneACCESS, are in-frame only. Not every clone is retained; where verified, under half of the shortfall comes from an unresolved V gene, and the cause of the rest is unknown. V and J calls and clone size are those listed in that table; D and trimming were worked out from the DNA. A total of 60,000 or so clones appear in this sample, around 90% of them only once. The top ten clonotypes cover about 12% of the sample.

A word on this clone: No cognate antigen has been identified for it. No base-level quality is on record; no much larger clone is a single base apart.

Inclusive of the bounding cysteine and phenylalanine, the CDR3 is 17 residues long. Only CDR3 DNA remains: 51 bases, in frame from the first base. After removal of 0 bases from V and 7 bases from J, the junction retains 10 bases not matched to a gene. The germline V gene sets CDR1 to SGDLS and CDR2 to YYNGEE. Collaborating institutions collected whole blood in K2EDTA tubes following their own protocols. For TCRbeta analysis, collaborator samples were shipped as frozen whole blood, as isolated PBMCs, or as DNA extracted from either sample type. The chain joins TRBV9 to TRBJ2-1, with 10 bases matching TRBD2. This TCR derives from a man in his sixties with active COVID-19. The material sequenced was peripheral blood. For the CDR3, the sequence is CASSVAHIAGGGNEQFF. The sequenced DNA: TGTGCCAGCAGCGTAGCACATATAGCGGGAGGTGGGAATGAGCAGTTCTTC.